This T cell receptor beta chain is drawn from a study of blood T cell repertoires in COVID-19. Background on the study: The origin of the acute and convalescent COVID-19 samples was the United States, Italy and Spain.

Original handling: The authors estimated nucleated cell counts from reference gene primer amplification. Sequencing was performed with immunoSEQ multiplex PCR; in TCRdb, only in-frame clones are kept and a portion is missing. V, J and clone size reflect that table, while D and trimming were determined from the DNA. The sample holds some 68,000 clones, 87% seen once. The CDR3 extends over 15 amino acids. Trimming pared 0 bases from V and 5 bases from J, leaving 11 bases between. The V gene's germline CDR1 is MGHRA and CDR2 YSYEKL. There are a few counts of this clone. The receptor was derived from a woman aged 45 to 65 with COVID-19, enrolled during active disease. The chain couples TRBV4-1 to TRBJ1-5; tentatively, D is TRBD1 (5 bases). Sequenced material: peripheral blood. The CDR3 is CASSQDWQGYQPQHF. The CDR3 DNA reads TGCGCCAGCAGCCAAGATTGGCAGGGCTATCAGCCCCAGCATTTT.